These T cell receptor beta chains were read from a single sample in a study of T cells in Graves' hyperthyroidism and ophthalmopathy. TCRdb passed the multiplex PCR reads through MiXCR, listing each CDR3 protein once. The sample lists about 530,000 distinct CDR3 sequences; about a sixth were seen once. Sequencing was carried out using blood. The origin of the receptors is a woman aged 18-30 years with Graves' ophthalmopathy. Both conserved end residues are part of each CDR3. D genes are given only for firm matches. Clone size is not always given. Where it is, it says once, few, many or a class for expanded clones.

CDR3 DNA: TGTGCCAGCAGCCAAATACAGGGGGTTGGGATTAATTCACCCCTCCACTTT; CDR3 protein: CASSQIQGVGINSPLHF; D gene: TRBD1; J gene: TRBJ1-6; clone size: many; V gene: TRBV3-1
CDR3 DNA: TGTGCCAGCAGCTTAGGGGGACTAGCTTCTTCCGAGCAGTACTTC; CDR3 protein: CASSLGGLASSEQYF; D gene: TRBD2; J gene: TRBJ2-7; clone size: many; V gene: TRBV7-2
CDR3 DNA: TGTGCCAGTAGTTCAGGGACAGTTAGGACTGAAGCTTTCTTT; CDR3 protein: CASSSGTVRTEAFF; D gene: TRBD1; J gene: TRBJ1-1; clone size: .; V gene: TRBV19
CDR3 DNA: TGTGCCAGCAGCTCGGGACAGCTCTCTGGAAACACCATATATTTT; CDR3 protein: CASSSGQLSGNTIYF; D gene: TRBD1; J gene: TRBJ1-3; clone size: few; V gene: TRBV11-1
CDR3 DNA: TGTGCCATCAGTAGGGGGGGGGAGACCCAGTACTTC; CDR3 protein: CAISRGGETQYF; D gene: .; J gene: TRBJ2-5; clone size: .; V gene: TRBV10-3
CDR3 DNA: TGTGCCAGCAGGACTAGCGGGAGCTACGAGCAGTACTTC; CDR3 protein: CASRTSGSYEQYF; D gene: TRBD2; J gene: TRBJ2-7; clone size: many; V gene: TRBV28
CDR3 DNA: TGTGCCAGTAGTATGGAAAACAGGGGAAGCAAAGCTTTCTTT; CDR3 protein: CASSMENRGSKAFF; D gene: TRBD1; J gene: TRBJ1-1; clone size: .; V gene: TRBV19
CDR3 DNA: TGTGCCAGCACCAAAACAGGAAACACTGAAGCTTTCTTT; CDR3 protein: CASTKTGNTEAFF; D gene: .; J gene: TRBJ1-1; clone size: .; V gene: TRBV7-9
CDR3 DNA: TGTGCCAGCGGGAGAGCGGGCGACCTTTACGAGCAGTACTTC; CDR3 protein: CASGRAGDLYEQYF; D gene: .; J gene: TRBJ2-7; clone size: few; V gene: TRBV6-2/TRBV6-3
CDR3 DNA: TGTGCCAGCAGTGAAGATGCCTTCAACTACTCCAATGAGCAGTTCTTC; CDR3 protein: CASSEDAFNYSNEQFF; D gene: .; J gene: TRBJ2-1; clone size: .; V gene: TRBV6-1
CDR3 DNA: TGCGCCAGCAGCCAAGCACCTAGCGGGGGGACAGATACGCAGTATTTT; CDR3 protein: CASSQAPSGGTDTQYF; D gene: TRBD2; J gene: TRBJ2-3; clone size: few; V gene: TRBV4-1
CDR3 DNA: TGTGCCAGCAGTTACGGGACAGAACTACTTAATTCACCCCTCCACTTT; CDR3 protein: CASSYGTELLNSPLHF; D gene: TRBD1; J gene: TRBJ1-6; clone size: .; V gene: TRBV6-5
CDR3 DNA: TGTGCCAGCGTACGGGAGGGGGCCTACAATGAGCAGTTCTTC; CDR3 protein: CASVREGAYNEQFF; D gene: TRBD2; J gene: TRBJ2-1; clone size: many; V gene: TRBV28
CDR3 DNA: TGTGCCAGCAGCTCCCTCCGGGGCAGGGAGACCCAGTACTTC; CDR3 protein: CASSSLRGRETQYF; D gene: .; J gene: TRBJ2-5; clone size: many; V gene: TRBV12-3/TRBV12-4
CDR3 DNA: TGTGCCAGCAGCTTAGTAGACAGTCCAGAAAATGAGCAGTTCTTC; CDR3 protein: CASSLVDSPENEQFF; D gene: .; J gene: TRBJ2-1; clone size: many; V gene: TRBV7-2
CDR3 DNA: TGTGCCAGCAGTCTCCAGCGACAGGGGGTTATCACTGAAGCTTTCTTT; CDR3 protein: CASSLQRQGVITEAFF; D gene: TRBD1; J gene: TRBJ1-1; clone size: many; V gene: TRBV6-1
CDR3 DNA: TGTGCCAGCAGTTTCGGCCTCCGGACAGGGCTGAGGAAACTGTTTTTT; CDR3 protein: CASSFGLRTGLRKLFF; D gene: TRBD1; J gene: TRBJ1-4; clone size: .; V gene: TRBV12-3/TRBV12-4
CDR3 DNA: TGCGCCAGCAGCTTGGAGATCGGGGAAAAACTGTTTTTT; CDR3 protein: CASSLEIGEKLFF; D gene: .; J gene: TRBJ1-4; clone size: .; V gene: TRBV5-1
CDR3 DNA: TGTGCCAGCAGTGATCTCGAGGATAGAGCTTTCTTT; CDR3 protein: CASSDLEDRAFF; D gene: .; J gene: TRBJ1-1; clone size: .; V gene: TRBV2
CDR3 DNA: TGCAGTGCTAGAGGGGGGGGCAGGGAGGGCTCCTACAATGAGCAGTTCTTC; CDR3 protein: CSARGGGREGSYNEQFF; D gene: .; J gene: TRBJ2-1; clone size: .; V gene: TRBV20-1
CDR3 DNA: TGTGCCAGCAGCGCGGACAGGGGTCGGAGCGAGCAGTACTTC; CDR3 protein: CASSADRGRSEQYF; D gene: TRBD1; J gene: TRBJ2-7; clone size: many; V gene: TRBV5-6
CDR3 DNA: TGTGCCAGCAGCCCAGAGAGGACAGGGTACTACAATGAGCAGTTCTTC; CDR3 protein: CASSPERTGYYNEQFF; D gene: TRBD1; J gene: TRBJ2-1; clone size: many; V gene: TRBV3-1
CDR3 DNA: TGCGCCAGCATGAGGACCGGGAGTCCCAACAATGAGCAGTTCTTC; CDR3 protein: CASMRTGSPNNEQFF; D gene: .; J gene: TRBJ2-1; clone size: many; V gene: TRBV5-1